This record concerns one TCR beta chain sequence. Generated by immunoSEQ multiplex PCR, the TCRdb table keeps only in-frame clones and is missing some. This table has about 470,000 clones, 70% to 80% appearing once. The data are from a study of shared clonotypes between healthy human individuals. This CDR3 has 17 amino acids. Losses at the gene ends were 3 bases for V and 1 base for J; bases not matched to a gene: 7. In germline, CDR1 is KGHSH, CDR2 LQKENI. The chain combines TRBV18 with TRBJ2-1, with TRBD2 matching 9 bases. Sequencing was performed on PBMCs. The TCR comes from a middle-aged woman in good health. Some clones in this sample may be carry-over from other donors' samples. The CDR3, as DNA: TGTGCCAGCTCACCCACCATAGCGGGAGTATCCTACAATGAGCAGTTCTTC. Protein sequence: CASSPTIAGVSYNEQFF.